This TCR beta chain was sequenced during a study of cytomegalovirus exposure and HLA in healthy donors. Regarding the study as a whole: According to reports, the classifier identified cytomegalovirus status with high specificity and sensitivity. A few of the chains that were CMV-associated were confirmed in vitro to be specific for CMV antigens. A likely sequencing artifact accounted for one observed cluster of highly shared sequence variants.

The CDR3 consists of 12 residues. The germline gives CDR1 LNHDA, CDR2 SQIVND (reference sequence). Only one count was recorded for this clone. Its matching antigen is unknown. The PCR used 60 Vbeta and 13 Jbeta primers. Sequenced by immunoSEQ multiplex PCR; TCRdb stores in-frame clones only, minus some. This table has 150,000 to 250,000 clones, 85% appearing once. What was sequenced was PBMCs. This chain links TRBV19 with TRBJ2-7, with a possible D match to TRBD1 (5 bases). The J call is uncertain, as TRBJ2-1 better fits the DNA end. This TCR was sampled from a woman aged 50 to 65 in good health and CMV-seronegative. CDR3 residues: CASSHRFNEQFF. In nucleotides, the CDR3 is TGTGCCAGTAGTCACAGGTTCAATGAGCAGTTCTTC.